The present T cell receptor beta chain was sequenced within a study of cytomegalovirus exposure and HLA in healthy donors. Across the whole study: Early on, a data release was issued that held 65 million to 100 million unique TCRs from HLA-typed donors.

Remarks on this clone: Its antigen remains unidentified.

Regarding donors, all were healthy bone marrow donors. Notes on the study in general: Later on, a genetic analysis was performed. It linked a missense variant in DCLRE1C with V- and J-gene trimming of TCR beta.

Primers: 60 Vbeta forward and 13 Jbeta reverse. Sequencing was performed with immunoSEQ multiplex PCR; in TCRdb, only in-frame clones are kept and a portion is missing. The sample yields over 100,000 clones, about 82% seen once. The sequenced sample consisted of PBMCs. The sequence derives from a man under 40 in good health and CMV-seronegative.

The CDR3 here is CASSLVQGGTDTQYF. CDR3 bases: TGCGCCAGCAGCTTGGTACAGGGGGGCACAGATACGCAGTATTTT. The rearrangement joins TRBV5-1 to TRBJ2-3; 8 nucleotides match TRBD1. The V gene end was trimmed by 0 bases and the J gene end by 1 base; junction bases not matched to a gene: 1. The CDR3 is 15 residues long. The V gene's germline CDR1 is SGHRS and CDR2 YFSETQ.